Listed here are 28 T cell receptor beta chains from one sample, sequenced in a study of CD4 T cells in relation to SARS-CoV-2 and coronaviruses. Assay used: immunoSEQ multiplex PCR; TCRdb lists only in-frame clones, some missing. The sample has around 69,000 clones, about 95% seen once. The unexposed donors gave CD4+ T cells in about 2011-2018, prior to COVID-19. Material: naive CD4+ T cells from PBMCs. Subset here: naive CD4+ T cells isolated by negative enrichment. These receptors were taken from a human donor in good health.

The rearrangement links TRBV7-2 to TRBJ1-1; 8 bases fit TRBD1. The CDR3 totals 12 residues. The V and J ends lost 5 bases and 9 bases, in that order; junction bases with no gene match: 5. Germline V gene data show CDR1 as SGHTA and CDR2 as FQGNSA. CDR3 sequence (DNA): TGTGCCAGCAGCCACCAGGGGGCGCAAGCTTTCTTT. Its protein is CASSHQGAQAFF.

The chain employs TRBV9 and TRBJ2-1, with D perhaps being TRBD1 or TRBD2 (7 bases each). The germline V gene has CDR1 SGDLS and CDR2 YYNGEE. Trimming took off 4 bases at V and 9 bases at J, with 17 bases between the two ends. The CDR3 has 14 residues. The CDR3 coding sequence is TGTGCCAGCAGCCCTTCAGGGGGGGTCGGTGAGCAGTTCTTC. Translated: CASSPSGGVGEQFF.

The chain couples TRBV7-2 to TRBJ2-7; D gene unclear. Germline lookup yields CDR1 SGHTA and CDR2 FQGNSA. The V end was cut by 6 bases, the J end by 6 bases, with 12 bases between. The CDR3 is made up of 12 amino acids. The CDR3 here is CASSQHRVEQYF. CDR3 nucleotide sequence: TGTGCCAGCAGTCAACATCGGGTCGAGCAGTACTTC.

The chain uses TRBV7-3 and TRBJ2-7, with no clear D. The CDR3 is made up of 13 amino acids. V lost 5 bases to trimming and J lost 3 bases, with 11 bases between them. The germline CDR1 and CDR2 sequences are SGHTA and FQGTGA. The CDR3 DNA reads as TGTGCCAGCAGCCTAGAACGGAGCTACGAGCAGTACTTC. The encoded protein is CASSLERSYEQYF.

The genes are TRBV12-3 or TRBV12-4 and TRBJ1-1, with D possibly matching TRBD1 (6 bases). This CDR3 has 13 amino acids. The V gene lost 4 bases and the J gene lost 5 bases, with 11 bases spanning the gap. The CDR3 here is CASSSGARTEAFF. The CDR3 coding sequence is TGTGCCAGCAGTTCAGGGGCCCGGACTGAAGCTTTCTTT.

The chain uses TRBV27 and TRBJ1-1; TRBD1 might be the D (6 bases). This CDR3 spans 14 amino acids. V was cut by 5 bases and J by 10 bases, with 20 bases left in between. Germline V gene data show CDR1 as MNHEY and CDR2 as SMNVEV (reference sequence). CDR3 region: CASSRQAPFEVAFF. The CDR3 coding sequence is TGTGCCAGCAGTAGACAGGCTCCGTTCGAAGTAGCTTTCTTT.

The V gene is TRBV5-4, the J gene TRBJ2-6; 8 positions match TRBD1. Germline V gene sequence: CDR1 SGHNT, CDR2 YYREEE (reference sequence). The CDR3 sequence is 17 residues long. The V segment lost 0 bases and the J segment 4 bases; nucleotides outside the gene matches: 6. Here the CDR3 reads CASSLDRQGTGANVLTF. The CDR3, as DNA: TGTGCCAGCAGCTTGGATCGACAGGGGACCGGGGCCAACGTCCTGACTTTC.

This chain uses TRBV5-1 with TRBJ2-1; possibly TRBD1 for D (6 bases). The CDR3 has 14 residues. Germline lookup yields CDR1 SGHRS and CDR2 YFSETQ. V lost 4 bases, J lost 6 bases, and 14 bases lay in between. DNA of the CDR3: TGCGCCAGCAGCCCACAAGGGACAACCAATGAGCAGTTCTTC. It codes for CASSPQGTTNEQFF.

The chain carries TRBV10-3 and TRBJ1-1; no reliable D call. Germline lookup yields CDR1 ENHRY and CDR2 SYGVKD. This CDR3 has 15 amino acids. With 2 bases removed from V and 6 bases from J, the gap between germline ends came to 16 bases. CDR3 DNA: TGTGCCATCAGTGAGACGAACAGTCGAGGGTCTGAAGCTTTCTTT. Amino acids: CAISETNSRGSEAFF.

The chain uses TRBV30 and TRBJ1-3; possibly TRBD1 for D (5 bases). V was shortened by 4 bases and J by 1 base, with 11 bases between the two germline ends. Germline V gene lookup returns CDR1 GTSNPN and CDR2 SVGIG (reference sequence). This CDR3 is built from 14 residues. The CDR3 DNA reads as TGTGCCTGGATCCGGGGGGGGTCTGGAAACACCATATATTTT. Amino acid sequence: CAWIRGGSGNTIYF.

This clone is a singleton in its sample. J is TRBJ2-1 and V is TRBV15; no firm D call. Germline CDR1 reads LNHNV; CDR2 reads YYDKDF (reference sequence). Between the trimmed V and J ends, which lost 0 bases and 3 bases, there was a span of 12 bases. CDR3 length: 16 amino acids. The CDR3 loop reads CATSRDSGRDYNEQFF. CDR3 coding DNA: TGTGCCACCAGCAGAGATTCAGGACGCGACTACAATGAGCAGTTCTTC.

This CDR3 is CASSETSGRPDTQYF. CDR3 DNA: TGTGCCAGCAGTGAGACTAGCGGGAGACCAGATACGCAGTATTTT. The chain joins TRBV25-1 to TRBJ2-3, with 12 nucleotides matching TRBD2. CDR3 length: 15 amino acids. The junction had 2 bases not matched to a gene; V was cut back by 3 bases and J by 4 bases. CDR1 is MGHDK, CDR2 SYGVNS, per germline. Based on the CDR3 plus reference TRBV25-1 and TRBJ2-3, the full variable domain is EADIYQTPRYLVIGTGKKITLECSQTMGHDKMYWYQQDPGMELHLIHYSYGVNSTEKGDLSSESTVSRIRTEHFPLTLESARPSHTSQYLCASSETSGRPDTQYFGPGTRLTVL.

The V gene is TRBV5-4, the J gene TRBJ2-7, with D maybe TRBD2 (7 bases). CDR1 and CDR2 from the germline V gene are SGHNT and YYREEE (reference sequence). The CDR3 extends over 15 amino acids. Trimming removed 2 bases from V and 0 bases from J, with 12 bases in between. The CDR3 coding sequence is TGTGCCAGCAGCTTTAGGGGGACTATCTCCTACGAGCAGTACTTC. This sequence encodes CASSFRGTISYEQYF.

In this sample, this clone turned up once. The rearrangement joins TRBV6-1 to TRBJ2-7; 13 bases map to TRBD2. This CDR3 is 16 amino acids long. In germline, CDR1 is MNHNS, CDR2 SASEGT. The ends lost 5 bases at V and 2 bases at J; junction bases unmatched: 6. CDR3 nucleotide sequence: TGTGCCAGCAGTAAAGGGACTAGCGGGACGACCTACGAGCAGTACTTC. It translates to CASSKGTSGTTYEQYF.

V and J are TRBV5-1 and TRBJ1-5, with TRBD1 identical over 9 bases. Germline lookup yields CDR1 SGHRS and CDR2 YFSETQ. CDR3 size: 15 residues. V lost 4 bases, J lost 4 bases, and 6 bases stayed unmatched. The CDR3 bases are TGCGCCAGCAGCCCAGGGACAGGGCAAAATCAGCCCCAGCATTTT. Amino acids: CASSPGTGQNQPQHF. The entire variable domain, with the rest obtained from reference TRBV5-1 and TRBJ1-5, is as follows: KAGVTQTPRYLIKTRGQQVTLSCSPISGHRSVSWYQQTPGQGLQFLFEYFSETQRNKGNFPGRFSGRQFSNSRSEMNVSTLELGDSALYLCASSPGTGQNQPQHFGDGTRLSIL.

The V gene is TRBV27, the J gene TRBJ2-7; D is undetermined. This CDR3 is built from 15 residues. V gave up 0 bases and J gave up 2 bases, with 11 bases separating them. Germline V gene sequence: CDR1 MNHEY, CDR2 SMNVEV (reference sequence). CDR3: CASSLSPWDTYEQYF. CDR3 nucleotide sequence: TGTGCCAGCAGTTTATCGCCTTGGGATACCTACGAGCAGTACTTC.

The rearrangement links TRBV28 to TRBJ2-1; 8 bases are a match to TRBD1. Germline values: CDR1 MDHEN, CDR2 SYDVKM. Trimming removed 2 bases from V and 8 bases from J; junction bases left unmatched: 8. The CDR3 is 15 residues long. CDR3 amino acids: CASSLRGTGSHEQFF. The CDR3 DNA is TGTGCCAGCAGTTTAAGAGGGACAGGTAGCCATGAGCAGTTCTTC.

This chain connects TRBV28 to TRBJ2-7; the D is unclear. Trimming removed 3 bases at V and 3 bases at J, with 21 bases between. This CDR3 region has 17 residues. Germline CDR1 is MDHEN and CDR2 is SYDVKM. CDR3 amino acids: CASSLSAPKAPYYEQYF. The CDR3 coding sequence is TGTGCCAGCAGTTTGTCGGCCCCAAAGGCCCCCTACTACGAGCAGTACTTC.

The J gene is TRBJ1-6, the V gene TRBV27; possibly TRBD1 for D (6 bases). The V end was cut by 1 base, the J end by 10 bases, with 11 bases between. The CDR3 contains 14 residues. Germline V CDR1 and CDR2: MNHEY, SMNVEV (reference sequence). The CDR3 is CASSLYQGPSPLHF. CDR3 DNA sequence: TGTGCCAGCAGTTTATATCAGGGGCCCTCACCCCTCCACTTT.

The rearrangement links TRBV28 to TRBJ2-5, with 7 bases lining up with TRBD1. The germline CDR1 and CDR2 sequences are MDHEN and SYDVKM. CDR3 length: 16 residues. V lost 5 bases and J lost 1; bases outside the gene matches: 10. The CDR3 DNA follows: TGTGCCAGCAGTCCCTTAGACAGGGTCCCCCAAGAGACCCAGTACTTC. This sequence encodes CASSPLDRVPQETQYF.

This rearrangement joins TRBV27 to TRBJ2-1, with 7 nucleotides matching TRBD1. The V gene's germline CDR1 is MNHEY and CDR2 SMNVEV (reference sequence). V shed 8 bases, J shed 5 bases, and the junction held 15 bases outside the gene matches. The CDR3 spans 16 residues. CDR3 DNA sequence: TGTGCCAGCTCCCTCGGCTCGGGACAGATTAACAATGAGCAGTTCTTC. Its translation is CASSLGSGQINNEQFF.

The genes are TRBV28 and TRBJ2-5; possibly TRBD2 for D (6 bases). Trimming removed 6 bases at V and 9 bases at J, with 17 bases between. This CDR3 has 13 residues. Germline V CDR1 and CDR2: MDHEN, SYDVKM. The CDR3 region has the DNA TGTGCCAGCAGATTGGGGGGATTGCAGTCCCAGTACTTC. Translation gives CASRLGGLQSQYF.

The chain combines TRBV28 with TRBJ2-7; D is undetermined. CDR1 MDHEN and CDR2 SYDVKM come from the germline V gene. Deletions cut 2 bases from V and 3 bases from J, with 8 bases between. The CDR3 contains 13 residues. DNA for the CDR3: TGTGCCAGCAGTTTAGCTCAGCGCTACGAGCAGTACTTC. This codes for CASSLAQRYEQYF.

The genes are TRBV19 and TRBJ2-1; the D call may be TRBD1 or TRBD2 (5 bases each). The ends were cut back, 5 bases at V and 16 bases at J, with 18 bases in the middle. From germline, CDR1 is LNHDA and CDR2 SQIVND (reference sequence). This CDR3 region has 12 residues. The CDR3 reads CASSGLAQGEFF. The DNA of the CDR3 is TGTGCCAGTAGTGGCCTGGCTCAGGGAGAATTCTTC.

The chain links TRBV28 to TRBJ2-7; the match to TRBD2 covers 10 bases. The J segment lost 6 bases and the V segment lost 3 bases, leaving 8 bases of the junction unmatched. From germline, CDR1 is MDHEN and CDR2 SYDVKM. CDR3 length equals 15 residues. DNA for the CDR3: TGTGCCAGCAGTTTCAGCGGGGGGGGGTACGGCGAGCAGTACTTC. It encodes CASSFSGGGYGEQYF.

This clone appeared a single time. For the CDR3, the DNA is TGTGCCAGCAGTTTTCGTGGAAACACCATATATTTT. Translation: CASSFRGNTIYF. V usage is TRBV28 and J usage is TRBJ1-3; D gene ambiguous. From germline, CDR1 is MDHEN and CDR2 SYDVKM. The CDR3 runs to 12 residues. The V end lost 3 bases, the J end lost 3 bases, and 3 bases lay between the germline ends.

The V and J genes are TRBV5-1 and TRBJ2-3; D is possibly TRBD1 (6 bases). Germline assignment: CDR1 SGHRS and CDR2 YFSETQ. With 6 bases removed from V and 5 bases from J, the gap between germline ends came to 19 bases. The CDR3 has 15 amino acids. This CDR3 reads CASIPTGLVGDTQYF. The CDR3 DNA reads TGCGCCAGCATCCCCACAGGGCTCGTAGGAGATACGCAGTATTTT.

The CDR3 region has the DNA TGTGCCACCAGCAGAGATTTCATGGCGGGGCGGCTCTACGAGCAGTACTTC. This gives the protein CATSRDFMAGRLYEQYF. The rearrangement links TRBV15 to TRBJ2-7; D might be TRBD2 (6 bases). The CDR3 is 17 residues long. The V gene lost 0 bases and the J gene lost 3 bases, with 18 bases spanning the gap. Looked up from germline, CDR1 is LNHNV and CDR2 is YYDKDF (reference sequence). The full variable domain, rest sourced from reference TRBV15 and TRBJ2-7, is DAMVIQNPRYQVTQFGKPVTLSCSQTLNHNVMYWYQQKSSQAPKLLFHYYDKDFNNEADTPDNFQSRRPNTSFCFLDIRSPGLGDTAMYLCATSRDFMAGRLYEQYFGPGTRLTVT.